Listed below are T cell receptor beta chains from one sample, sequenced in a study of preoperative IRX-2 immunotherapy in early breast cancer. Clones were read by immunoSEQ multiplex PCR, and TCRdb kept only the in-frame ones, dropping some. The sample shows roughly 62,000 clones, approximately 94% of them seen only once. This specimen was acquired from a patient treated with IRX-2 immunotherapy. The receptor source for this set is a human donor with breast cancer. Each CDR3 is given with its conserved first and last residue. D genes are given only for firm matches. Clone sizes are given selectively: once, few, many, or a class where the clone is expanded.

.	TRBJ2-5	TRBD1	TRBV6-5	CASSYNGQAWETQYF	TGTGCCAGCAGTTACAATGGACAGGCTTGGGAGACCCAGTACTTC
.	TRBJ1-4	.	TRBV10-3	CAISERLEAGEKLFF	TGTGCCATCAGTGAGAGACTCGAGGCGGGTGAAAAACTGTTTTTT
.	TRBJ1-5	TRBD1	TRBV7-2	CASSSWPGQGGHQPQHF	TGTGCCAGCAGCTCGTGGCCGGGACAGGGAGGACATCAGCCCCAGCATTTT
.	TRBJ1-2	.	TRBV7-8	CASSLGSRGDYGYTF	TGTGCCAGCAGCTTAGGGTCGCGGGGTGATTATGGCTACACCTTC
large	TRBJ1-2	.	TRBV15	CATSRVPRPNYGYTF	TGTGCCACCAGCAGAGTCCCCCGGCCTAACTATGGCTACACCTTC
.	TRBJ1-2	.	TRBV6-5	CASSMGRVGYTF	TGTGCCAGCAGTATGGGGAGAGTAGGCTACACCTTC
.	TRBJ2-2	TRBD1	TRBV18	CASSPGTGGNTGELFF	TGTGCCAGCTCACCAGGGACAGGTGGCAACACCGGGGAGCTGTTTTTT
.	TRBJ1-1	.	TRBV5-5	CASRMWDDTEAFF	TGTGCCAGCAGGATGTGGGACGACACTGAAGCTTTCTTT
.	TRBJ2-5	TRBD1	TRBV7-9	CASSLRAGGQETQYF	TGTGCCAGCAGCTTAAGGGCAGGGGGCCAAGAGACCCAGTACTTC
.	TRBJ2-2	.	TRBV7-8	CASSLRRDGELFF	TGTGCCAGCAGCTTGCGTAGGGACGGGGAGCTGTTTTTT